This T cell receptor beta chain was observed in a study of blood T cell repertoires in COVID-19. At the level of the study: Researchers got acute and convalescent COVID-19 samples from the United States, Italy and Spain. Sample material is recorded as cDNA or gDNA derived from T cells, B-cell-depleted T cells, or PBMCs.

V shed 0 bases and J shed 0 bases, with 9 bases lying between them. Germline V CDR1 and CDR2: MGHRA, YSYEKL. The CDR3 sequence is 15 residues long. This clone has only a few counts. Generated by immunoSEQ multiplex PCR, the TCRdb table keeps only in-frame clones and is missing some. The table lists 56,000 or so clones, roughly 89% of them singletons, with less than 50% in the top ten. This sequence was found in a woman aged 60-75 years with COVID-19, enrolled during active disease. The sample comprised peripheral blood. The J gene is TRBJ2-7, the V gene TRBV4-1, with TRBD1 as a possible D gene (5 bases). This CDR3 reads CASSQEGASSYEQYF. As DNA, the CDR3 is TGCGCCAGCAGCCAAGAAGGGGCTAGCTCCTACGAGCAGTACTTC.